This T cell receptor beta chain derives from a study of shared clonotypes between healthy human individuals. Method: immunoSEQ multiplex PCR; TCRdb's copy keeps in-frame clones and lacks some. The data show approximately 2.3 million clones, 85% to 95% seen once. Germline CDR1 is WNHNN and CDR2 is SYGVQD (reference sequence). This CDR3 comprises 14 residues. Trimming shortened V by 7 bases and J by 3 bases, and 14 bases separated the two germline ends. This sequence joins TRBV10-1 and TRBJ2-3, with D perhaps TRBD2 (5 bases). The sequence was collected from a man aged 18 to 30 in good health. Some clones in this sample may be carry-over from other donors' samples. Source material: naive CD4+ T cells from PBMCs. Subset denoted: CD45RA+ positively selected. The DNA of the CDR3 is TGCGCCAGCAATAGTCGGGGAAGAACAGATACGCAGTATTTT. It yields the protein CASNSRGRTDTQYF.